Below, one T cell receptor (beta chain) is given with its context. Its antigen remains unknown. The record originates from a study of T-cell memory formation after mild COVID-19. Findings of the study overall: Still unconfirmed is whether the second-wave clones peaking on day 37 recognized SARS-CoV-2.

5'RACE primed from the constant segment yielded TCR alpha and TCR beta cDNA libraries bearing sample barcodes and UMIs. TCRdb re-called the 5' RACE reads through MiXCR, storing one row per CDR3 protein. The sample lists roughly 150,000 distinct CDR3 sequences; less than 25% were seen once. This CDR3 region has 16 residues. CDR1 is SGHVS and CDR2 is FNYEAQ in the germline V gene. J gave up 3 bases and V 4 bases, and 9 bases lay outside the gene matches. The chain joins TRBV7-6 to TRBJ1-1, with 9 nucleotides matching TRBD1. Sequencing was carried out using PBMCs or a T cell subset sorted from them (not recorded which). The clonotype was recovered from an adult woman who had mild COVID-19 (a few samples of this study predate the infection). Cell type and time point are not known. The chain's CDR3 is CASSSQGAQGDTEAFF. The CDR3 DNA sequence: TGTGCCAGCAGCTCACAGGGGGCGCAGGGGGACACTGAAGCTTTCTTT.